These T cell receptor beta chains were read from a single sample in a study of T cells in Graves' hyperthyroidism and ophthalmopathy. TCRdb ran MiXCR on the multiplex PCR reads and lists one entry per CDR3 protein. The table has roughly 580,000 distinct CDR3 sequences, roughly 13% seen once. The sequencing input was blood. The source of these receptors is a woman aged 25 to 45 with Graves' hyperthyroidism that later progressed to Graves' ophthalmopathy. CDR3s include the opening cysteine and the closing phenylalanine or tryptophan. Clone sizes are given selectively: once, few, many, or a class where the clone is expanded.

size	V	J	CDR3
many	TRBV20-1	TRBJ2-3	CSAPDFGGGAGDTQYF
few	TRBV30	TRBJ1-4	CAWRIGWGEKLFF
many	TRBV9	TRBJ1-6	CASSPPGPWLDLHF
NA	TRBV9	TRBJ2-3	CASSVLGQDTDTQYF
NA	TRBV19	TRBJ2-7	CASSMTYRYEQYF
NA	TRBV27	TRBJ1-2	CASSPIGQGGGGYTF
many	TRBV5-1	TRBJ2-3	CASSLGWTADTQYF
many	TRBV6-2/TRBV6-3	TRBJ2-1	CASSEGRGLYNEQFF
few	TRBV6-5	TRBJ2-7	CASRLEKEQYF
NA	TRBV18	TRBJ1-3	CASSPQDSYSGNTIYF
many	TRBV12-3/TRBV12-4	TRBJ2-7	CASSPTRRGPYEQYF
many	TRBV12-3/TRBV12-4	TRBJ2-2	CASRKTGELFF
NA	TRBV5-4	TRBJ2-3	CASSSRAGGLGDTQYF
many	TRBV7-9	TRBJ2-7	CASSSQTEYEQYF
many	TRBV30	TRBJ1-1	CAWTRPGRLGAFF
many	TRBV20-1	TRBJ2-5	CSARHPSDREETQYF